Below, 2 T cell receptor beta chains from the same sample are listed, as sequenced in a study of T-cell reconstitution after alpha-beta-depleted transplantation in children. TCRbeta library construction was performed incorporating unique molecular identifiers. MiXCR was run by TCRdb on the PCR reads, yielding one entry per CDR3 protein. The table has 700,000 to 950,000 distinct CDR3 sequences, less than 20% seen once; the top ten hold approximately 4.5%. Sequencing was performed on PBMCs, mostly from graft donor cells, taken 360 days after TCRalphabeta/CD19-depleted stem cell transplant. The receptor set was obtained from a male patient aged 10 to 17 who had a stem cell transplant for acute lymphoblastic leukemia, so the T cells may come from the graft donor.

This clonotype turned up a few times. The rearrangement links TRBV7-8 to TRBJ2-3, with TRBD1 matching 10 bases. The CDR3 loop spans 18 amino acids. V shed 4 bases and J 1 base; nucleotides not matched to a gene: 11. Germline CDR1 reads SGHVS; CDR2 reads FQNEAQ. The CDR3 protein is CASSSLLDGTGGTDTQYF. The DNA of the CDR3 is TGTGCCAGCAGCTCTCTCCTGGACGGGACAGGGGGCACAGATACGCAGTATTTT. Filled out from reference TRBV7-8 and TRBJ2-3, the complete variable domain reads GAGVSQSPRYKVAKRGQDVALRCDPISGHVSLFWYQQALGQGPEFLTYFQNEAQLDKSGLPSDRFFAERPEGSVSTLKIQRTQQEDSAVYLCASSSLLDGTGGTDTQYFGPGTRLTVL.

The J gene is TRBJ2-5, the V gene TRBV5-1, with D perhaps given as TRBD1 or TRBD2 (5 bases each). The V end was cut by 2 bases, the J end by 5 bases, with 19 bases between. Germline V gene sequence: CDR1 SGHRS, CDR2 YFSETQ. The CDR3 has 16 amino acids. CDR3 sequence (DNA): TGCGCCAGCAGCTTTACACCGGGGCTATCAATTGAGACCCAGTACTTC. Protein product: CASSFTPGLSIETQYF. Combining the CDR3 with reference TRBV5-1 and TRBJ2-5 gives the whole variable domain KAGVTQTPRYLIKTRGQQVTLSCSPISGHRSVSWYQQTPGQGLQFLFEYFSETQRNKGNFPGRFSGRQFSNSRSEMNVSTLELGDSALYLCASSFTPGLSIETQYFGPGTRLLVL.